The present T cell receptor beta chain was sequenced within a study of vaccination and CD4 T cells after COVID-19 (dated by TCRdb to between 2020 and 2023). Some background on the complete study: Every convalescent patient had a positive nasal swab PCR test for SARS-CoV-2, with mild disease in about nine patients and severe disease in one. Control cultures used a CEFX viral epitope pool as positive control, an HIV-1 Nef peptide pool as negative control, or no peptide. The time from the second vaccine dose to post-vaccine blood sampling had a median of around 72 days and ranged from about 14 to 250 days. Post-COVID blood samples from convalescent patients were collected a median of around 100 days after diagnosis, with a range of 35 to 161 days. Six males and four females were included in the convalescent cohort, with two Hispanic individuals, seven Caucasians, two Asians and one multiracial person represented. Culture stimuli were overlapping spike peptide pools from SARS-CoV-2 and from the common cold coronaviruses HCoV-NL63, HCoV-OC43 and HCoV-229E. In around 9 COVID-19 convalescent patients and a handful of infection-naive healthy vaccine recipients, researchers compared the spike-specific CD4+ TCR repertoire from before mRNA vaccination with the repertoire from after. Each participant got two doses of either the Pfizer-BioNTech BNT162b2 vaccine (n=8) or the Moderna mRNA-1273 vaccine (n=2).

Read against the paper, the sample's treatment or condition label means: approximately 11-day PBMC culture with coronavirus spike peptide pools or control peptides (ViraFEST assay). To expand antigen-specific T cells with peptide pools and then pick out the expanded clonotypes through TCR sequencing, the study relied on the ViraFEST assay. The convalescent patients' positive SARS-CoV-2 PCR tests fell between March and December 2020, which was before the Alpha, Beta and Delta variants emerged in the United States. More than 1.5 million PBMCs per well were cultured in IMDM with about 5% human AB serum and 8.5 to 10 IU/ml IL-2, plus 10 ug/ml peptide pools. Half of the culture medium was replaced with fresh IL-2-containing medium on days 3 and 7. CD4+ T cells were isolated after around 9 days of culture through negative selection using the EasySep CD4+ T cell isolation kit. Ficoll-Paque Plus gradient centrifugation was used to isolate PBMCs from whole blood, and the isolated PBMCs were then either used fresh or cryopreserved at -140C. In general, triplicate wells were set up for every culture condition.

The library was generated by PCR. At the Johns Hopkins FTIC core, DNA from the cultured CD4+ T cells underwent TCR sequencing with the Oncomine TCR Beta short-read assay. The QIAamp micro DNA kit was used to extract genomic DNA from the cultured CD4+ T cells. The Oncomine TCR Beta libraries from cultured CD4+ T cells were pooled using unique dual indexes and then sequenced on an Illumina iSeq 100. Processing in the source paper ran as follows. Non-productive sequences were removed, and CDR3s that did not start with C, did not end with F or W, or were shorter than 7 amino acids were discarded. The MANAFEST web application identified antigen-specific clonotypes by comparing peptide-stimulated wells against reference wells and other culture wells. For a clone to be called positive, the clone needed an FDR below 0.05, an odds ratio above 5, and a productive frequency above 0.1% in at least two of three replicate wells. A clonotype was classed as cross-reactive if the clonotype showed significant expansion both in SARS-CoV-2 spike wells and in at least one common cold coronavirus spike condition. Using R version 3.6.1, CDR3 homology was evaluated through Levenshtein distances (stringdist) along with unrooted phylogenetic trees (ape). TCRdb reprocessing: public reads trimmed at Q25 with fastp, clones called with MiXCR, in-frame beta chains kept. Identical CDR3 protein sequences are pooled into one entry, listed with their most common genes and DNA. The V and J calls were not made by the authors but by TCRdb's processing. This sample lists approximately 12,000 distinct CDR3 sequences; around 46% were detected once. The leading ten clones occupy about a fifth of the sample.

Concerning this clonotype: Its recognized antigen is unknown. No qualities accompany the bases; no much larger clone lies one base away.

The study at large found these results: In convalescent patients, a median around 90% of post-vaccine SARS-CoV-2-reactive clones were detected only after vaccination, suggesting vaccine-specific priming. Relatively few convalescent patients were included in the study, and early timepoints after natural infection were not analyzed. An increase in the median number of SARS-CoV-2-reactive clonotypes from 21 after infection to 35 to 40 after vaccination was observed, but the change was not found to be significant. In convalescent patients, nearly all vaccine-specific clones (304 of 307) were found to be mono-reactive for SARS-CoV-2 spike rather than cross-reactive with common cold coronaviruses.

In the germline V gene, CDR1 corresponds to SGHTA and CDR2 to FQGNSA. The junction carries 4 bases between V and J, which are trimmed by 2 bases and 1 base respectively. From cysteine to phenylalanine, the CDR3 is 13 amino acids long. Only the CDR3 region is kept as DNA, spanning 39 bases read in frame from base 1. The chain joins TRBV7-2 to TRBJ2-3, with the D gene uncertain. The sequencing sample was made of CD4+ T cells from blood, cultured in vitro. The TCR sequence derives from a human donor who had recovered from COVID-19. The CDR3 has the sequence CASSLSGTDTQYF. The DNA is as follows: TGTGCCAGCAGCTTAAGCGGCACAGATACGCAGTATTTT.